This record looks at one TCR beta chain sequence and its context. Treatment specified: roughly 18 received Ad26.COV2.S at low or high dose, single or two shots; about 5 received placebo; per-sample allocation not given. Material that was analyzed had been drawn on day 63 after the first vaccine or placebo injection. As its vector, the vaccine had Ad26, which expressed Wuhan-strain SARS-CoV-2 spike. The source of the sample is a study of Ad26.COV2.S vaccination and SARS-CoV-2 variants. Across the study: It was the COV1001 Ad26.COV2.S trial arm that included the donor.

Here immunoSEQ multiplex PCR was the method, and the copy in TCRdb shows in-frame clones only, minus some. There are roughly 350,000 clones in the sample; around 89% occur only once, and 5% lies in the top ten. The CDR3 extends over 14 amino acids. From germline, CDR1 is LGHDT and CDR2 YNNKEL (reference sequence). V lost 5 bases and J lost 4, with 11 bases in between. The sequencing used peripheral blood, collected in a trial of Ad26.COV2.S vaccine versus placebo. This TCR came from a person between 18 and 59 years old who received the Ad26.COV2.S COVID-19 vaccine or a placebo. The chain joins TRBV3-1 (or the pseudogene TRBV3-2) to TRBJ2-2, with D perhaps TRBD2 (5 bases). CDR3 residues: CASSYRLTTGELFF. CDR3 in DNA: TGTGCCAGCAGCTATAGACTAACCACCGGGGAGCTGTTTTTT.